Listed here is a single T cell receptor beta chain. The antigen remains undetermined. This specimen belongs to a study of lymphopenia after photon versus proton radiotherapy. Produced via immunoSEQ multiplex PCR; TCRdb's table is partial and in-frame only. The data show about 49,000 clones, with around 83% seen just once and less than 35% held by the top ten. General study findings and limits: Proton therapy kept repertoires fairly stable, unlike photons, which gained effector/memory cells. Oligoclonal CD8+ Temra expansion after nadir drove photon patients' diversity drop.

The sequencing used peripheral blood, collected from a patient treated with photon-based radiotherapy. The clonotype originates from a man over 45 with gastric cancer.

The CDR3 region has the DNA TGTGCCAGCTCACCACTACGGGAGGGGTCAATTGAGCAGTACTTC. Residues: CASSPLREGSIEQYF. This chain connects TRBV18 to TRBJ2-7, with 8 bases lining up with TRBD2. J lost 7 bases, V lost 1 base, and 9 bases had no gene match. This CDR3 is built from 15 residues. The germline CDR1 and CDR2 sequences are KGHSH and LQKENI.